What follows describes a single TCR beta chain. Its matching antigen is unknown. CDR1 GTSNPN and CDR2 SVGIG come from the germline V gene (reference sequence). The CDR3 consists of 13 residues. The germline V and J ends were trimmed by 3 bases and 6 bases, with 11 bases remaining between them. The data are from a study of CD8 T cells in Susac syndrome. Overall study results and limits: TCR sequencing and HLA analysis covered a relatively small number of individuals.

RNA in amounts of roughly 0.5 to 1 ug was reverse transcribed with random hexamers. Amplification of the TCR beta CDR3 was carried out by immunoSEQ multiplex PCR, which spanned a total of 54 Vbeta and 13 Jbeta segments. TCRdb re-derived calls from the immunoSEQ multiplex PCR reads in MiXCR, one entry per CDR3 protein. The sample carries some 120,000 distinct CDR3 sequences, about nine tenths recorded once. Sequencing was performed on CD4+ T cells from PBMCs. J is TRBJ2-2 and V is TRBV30; D unclear. The receptor comes from a human donor in good health. Here the CDR3 DNA reads TGTGCCTGGAGCCCCATTGGGGCCGGGGAGCTGTTTTTT. Translated, it gives CAWSPIGAGELFF.